This T cell receptor (beta chain) comes out of a study of T cells in Graves' hyperthyroidism and ophthalmopathy. Germline loops: CDR1 MNHEY, CDR2 SVGEGT. The V gene lost 5 bases and the J gene lost 0 bases, with 14 bases spanning the gap. CDR3 length equals 16 residues. RNA transcripts provided the source from which TCR beta CDR3 regions were amplified. The HTBI primer set was used in a first-round RT-PCR of the TCR CDR3. TCRdb re-called the multiplex PCR reads with MiXCR, one entry per CDR3 protein. The sample carries some 580,000 distinct CDR3 sequences, 15% to 20% recorded once. The chain uses TRBV6-2 or TRBV6-3 and TRBJ1-5; TRBD1 might be the D (5 bases). The receptor comes from a woman aged 40 to 50 with Graves' ophthalmopathy. Sequencing was performed on blood. CDR3 residues: CASSTGRQNSNQPQHF. The CDR3 region has the DNA TGTGCCAGCAGTACGGGACGACAGAATAGCAATCAGCCCCAGCATTTT.